This record covers a single TCR beta chain. This entry is derived from a study of blood T cell repertoires in COVID-19. Study background: Italy, Spain and the United States were the sources of the convalescent and acute COVID-19 samples.

The CDR3 runs to 14 residues. Per germline, CDR1 SEHNR and CDR2 FQNEAQ (reference sequence). V was pared by 1 base and J by 2 bases, with 7 bases between. Sequencing used immunoSEQ multiplex PCR; TCRdb keeps in-frame clones, though not all of them. This repertoire shows 220,000 or so clones, more than 70% found once; its top ten account for around 3.5%. Sequencing was performed on peripheral blood. The V call is TRBV7-9, the J call TRBJ2-3; D may be TRBD2 (5 bases). The clonotype was recovered from a woman of 80 years or more with acute or convalescent COVID-19. This chain's CDR3 is CASSLGGPTDTQYF. In DNA form, the CDR3 reads TGTGCCAGCAGCTTAGGAGGGCCCACAGATACGCAGTATTTT.